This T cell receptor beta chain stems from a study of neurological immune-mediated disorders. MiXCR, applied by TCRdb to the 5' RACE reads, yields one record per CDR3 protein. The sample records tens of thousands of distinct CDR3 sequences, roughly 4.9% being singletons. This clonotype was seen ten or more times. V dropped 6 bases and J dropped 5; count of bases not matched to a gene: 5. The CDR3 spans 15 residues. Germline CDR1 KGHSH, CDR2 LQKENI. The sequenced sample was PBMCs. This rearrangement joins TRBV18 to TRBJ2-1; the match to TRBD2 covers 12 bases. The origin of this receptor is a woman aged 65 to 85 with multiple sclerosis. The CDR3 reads CASSYLAGGHNEQFF. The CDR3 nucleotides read TGTGCCAGCTCCTATCTAGCGGGAGGGCACAATGAGCAGTTCTTC.